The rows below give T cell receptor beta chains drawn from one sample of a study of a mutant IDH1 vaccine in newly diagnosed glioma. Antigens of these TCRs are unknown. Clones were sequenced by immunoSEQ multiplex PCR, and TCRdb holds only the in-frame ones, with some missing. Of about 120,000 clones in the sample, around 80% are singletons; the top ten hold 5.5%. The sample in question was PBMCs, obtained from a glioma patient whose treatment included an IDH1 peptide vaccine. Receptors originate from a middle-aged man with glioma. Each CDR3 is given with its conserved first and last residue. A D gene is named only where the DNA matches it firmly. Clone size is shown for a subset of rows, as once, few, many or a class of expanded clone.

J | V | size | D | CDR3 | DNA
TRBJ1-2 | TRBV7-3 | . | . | CASSPVINYGYTF | TGTGCCAGCAGCCCAGTGATTAACTATGGCTACACCTTC
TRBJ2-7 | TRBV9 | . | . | CASSVQLGPYEQYF | TGTGCCAGCAGCGTCCAACTAGGCCCCTACGAGCAGTACTTC
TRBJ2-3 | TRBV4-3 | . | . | CASSQTQGIGDTQYF | TGCGCCAGCAGCCAAACCCAGGGGATCGGGGATACGCAGTATTTT
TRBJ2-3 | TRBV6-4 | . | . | CAAGTGSTDTQYF | TGTGCCGCCGGGACGGGGAGCACAGATACGCAGTATTTT
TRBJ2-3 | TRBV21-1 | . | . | CASSKGQGTDTQYF | TGTGCCAGCAGCAAGGGACAGGGGACAGATACGCAGTATTTT
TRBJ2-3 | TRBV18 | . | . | CASSPGDTQYF | TGTGCCAGTTCACCAGGGGATACGCAGTATTTT
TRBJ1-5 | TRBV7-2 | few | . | CASSGQAYQHF | TGTGCCAGCAGTGGACAAGCTTACCAGCACTTT
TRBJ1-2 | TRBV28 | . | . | CASARTSSIRYGYTF | TGTGCCAGCGCCCGGACAAGTTCTATTCGCTATGGCTACACCTTC
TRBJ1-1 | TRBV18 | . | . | CASSPSYGTADTEAFF | TGTGCCAGCTCACCTTCCTACGGGACGGCGGACACTGAAGCTTTCTTT
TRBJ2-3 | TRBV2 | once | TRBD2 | CASRPRGGSDTQYF | TGTGCCAGCAGACCAAGGGGAGGGTCAGATACGCAGTATTTT
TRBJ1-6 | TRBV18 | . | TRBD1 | CASRGLNSPLHF | TGTGCCAGCAGGGGGCTGAATTCACCCCTCCACTTT
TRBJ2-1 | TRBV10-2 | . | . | CASSDLTPKEQFF | TGCGCCAGCAGTGATCTAACCCCCAAAGAGCAGTTCTTC
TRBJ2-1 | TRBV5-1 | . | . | CASSLKGDTSSYNEQFF | TGCGCCAGCAGCTTGAAGGGGGACACCAGCTCCTACAATGAGCAGTTCTTC
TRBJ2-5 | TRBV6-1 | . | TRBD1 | CASTIRQGAGTQYF | TGTGCCAGCACCATTAGACAGGGTGCGGGGACCCAGTACTTC
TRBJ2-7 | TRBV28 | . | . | CASSLPIGRSYEQYF | TGTGCCAGCAGTTTACCGATAGGACGCTCCTACGAGCAGTACTTC
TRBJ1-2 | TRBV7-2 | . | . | CASSFDTVAGYTF | TGTGCCAGCAGTTTCGACACCGTTGCAGGCTACACCTTC
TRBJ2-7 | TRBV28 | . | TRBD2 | CASTGLAESYEQYF | TGTGCCAGCACGGGACTAGCGGAATCCTACGAGCAGTACTTC
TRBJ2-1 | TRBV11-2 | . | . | CASSFGEEQFF | TGTGCCAGCAGCTTCGGGGAGGAGCAGTTCTTC
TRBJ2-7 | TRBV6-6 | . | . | CASEKDRSSYEQYF | TGTGCCAGCGAGAAAGATAGGAGCTCCTACGAGCAGTACTTC
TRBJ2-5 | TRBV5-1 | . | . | CASSLSALETQYF | TGCGCCAGCAGCTTGTCGGCTTTAGAGACCCAGTACTTC
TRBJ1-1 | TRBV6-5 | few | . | CASRIQGNTEAFF | TGTGCCAGCAGAATACAGGGGAACACTGAAGCTTTCTTT
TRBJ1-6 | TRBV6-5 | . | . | CASSDRRNSPLHF | TGTGCCAGCAGTGACCGACGGAATTCACCCCTCCACTTT
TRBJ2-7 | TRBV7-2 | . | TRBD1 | CASSLDRGPNEQYF | TGTGCCAGCAGCTTAGACAGGGGTCCTAACGAGCAGTACTTC